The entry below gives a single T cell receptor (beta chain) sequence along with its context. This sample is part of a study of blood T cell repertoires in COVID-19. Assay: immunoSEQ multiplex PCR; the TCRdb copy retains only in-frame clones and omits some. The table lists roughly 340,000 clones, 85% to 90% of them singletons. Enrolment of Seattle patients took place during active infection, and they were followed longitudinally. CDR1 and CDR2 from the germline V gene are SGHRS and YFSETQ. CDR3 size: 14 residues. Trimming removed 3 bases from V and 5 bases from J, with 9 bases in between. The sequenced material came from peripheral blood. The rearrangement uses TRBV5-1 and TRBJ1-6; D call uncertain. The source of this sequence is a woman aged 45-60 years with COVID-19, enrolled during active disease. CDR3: CASSSSRDNSPLHF. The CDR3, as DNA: TGCGCCAGCAGCTCCTCCCGAGATAATTCACCCCTCCACTTT.